This T cell receptor (beta chain) was sequenced for a study of cytomegalovirus exposure and HLA in healthy donors (dated by TCRdb to 2017 to 2019). Concerning the study at large: In an earlier analysis of under 750 of the donors, 250 to 350 Gb of sequence data and about 110 million unique TCR beta sequences from approximately 180 million T cells were reported. An early release covering roughly 600 HLA-typed donors comprised about 300 gigabases of sequencing data and approximately 85 million unique TCR sequences. Of the approximately 400 genotyped donors, about 84% fell in the genetic ancestry cluster associated with self-reported Caucasian donors. The study aimed to test whether signatures of past pathogen exposure could be identified by cataloging public T cell receptors. Using immunosequencing, the study profiled T cell repertoires from around 670 subjects and related those repertoires to cytomegalovirus serostatus. A separate validation cohort of over 95 different subjects was used in addition to the roughly 700-subject first cohort. High-throughput TCR immunosequencing, statistical association of individual TCRs with disease status, and machine learning were combined to predict cytomegalovirus infection status. A later analysis re-examined previously published TCR beta repertoires from just over 650 donors and added high-resolution HLA genotyping to investigate patterns of TCR occurrence. In the later analysis, no new phenotypic data were used to find candidate immune exposures; instead, reliance was placed on TCR beta sequences and their occurrence across donors. An earlier analysis of approximately 500 of the donors applied high-throughput TCR beta sequencing to assess whether each TCR beta V gene segment acted as functional or pseudogenic. Donor age, sex, ethnicity and CMV serostatus were collected together with the repertoire data. In a later genetic analysis, genome-wide SNP genotypes for about three fifths of the roughly 670 donors were used, and that subset was treated as a discovery cohort. Every repertoire in the discovery cohort had been generated on one and the same sequencing platform. HLA typing covered class I and class II loci at four-digit resolution. The number of typed donors differed by locus: roughly 620-640 for A, B, C, DRB1 and DQB1; about 520 for DQA1; fewer than 610 for DPA1; and roughly 450 for DPB1. Because of strong linkage in the cohort, five DR-DQ haplotypes were treated as single units for association and clustering. Among some 410 genotyped donors of the cohort, an average of around 240,000 unique TCR beta nucleotide sequences were sequenced per donor, roughly 18% of them non-productive. Overall results and qualifications from the work: A later analysis found that HLA-associated TCR beta chains were more clonally expanded and had lower generation probabilities than equally common non-associated chains. Strong co-occurrence of HLA alleles, especially DR and DQ, made assigning TCR associations to individual alleles difficult. A group of highly shared sequence variants was considered likely to be a technical artifact of the sequencing pipeline. HLA typing was unavailable for some donors at each locus, so association tests used only the typed subset. In a later analysis, several top co-occurrence clusters were reported to appear linked to parvovirus B19, influenza, CMV and Epstein-Barr virus. Specific HLA alleles were associated with over 15,000 TCR beta sequences at a false discovery rate of 0.05 in a later analysis. A further reported finding was that TCR beta sequences accurately predicted the HLA-A and HLA-B alleles for most subjects in the first cohort. An association between a missense DCLRE1C variant and V-gene and J-gene trimming of TCR beta chains was found in a later genetic analysis and replicated in an independent cohort. Some IMGT-functional V segments, including TRBV6-2 and TRBV6-3, could not be told apart with the 87-base-pair reads, so those segments were excluded. According to a later analysis, most CMV-associated TCR beta chains appeared to be HLA-restricted, and the HLA associations seemed to be driven largely by CMV exposure. In a later analysis, the rate of TCR association differed among HLA loci, with DRB1 alleles having the most associated TCRs and HLA-C alleles having the fewest. The classifier was reported to diagnose cytomegalovirus status with high specificity and sensitivity in both the original and validation cohorts. The earlier analysis of fewer than 750 of the donors excluded 15 to 20 rarely observed V segments, including chromosome 9 orphons, because counts were too low. Compared with the roughly 700-donor mean, donors in an Asian-associated ancestry cluster had fewer N-insertions in productive TCRs, according to a later genetic analysis. Presence/absence analyses assumed roughly uniform sequencing depth across donors, an assumption that may not hold. The study gave a list of over 150 TCR beta chains associated with cytomegalovirus. In this cohort, only TCR beta chains were sequenced, and detectable features were limited by the absence of alpha or paired-chain data. Correlated functional status among segregating V segments might reflect linkage disequilibrium, but an unknown experimental factor could not be ruled out. The authors suggested that the approach could potentially be extended to other disease states and immunological phenotypes. While some public TCRs were present in many individuals, most TCR sequences turned up only very rarely across donors. In an earlier analysis of around 500 of the donors, most TCR beta V segments appeared in productive rearrangements about 87% or about 30% of the time, broadly matching IMGT annotations. Three of the identified cytomegalovirus-associated TCR beta chains were confirmed in vitro to be specific for cytomegalovirus antigens. The only immune exposure information available for the cohort was CMV serostatus.

Per the germline V gene (reference sequence), MNHEY is the CDR1 and SMNVEV is the CDR2. Trimming removed 3 bases from V and 6 bases from J; the gene matches leave 6 bases unexplained. The CDR3, from cysteine to phenylalanine, totals 14 residues. The kept DNA is CDR3 alone, 42 bases in frame from the first base. The cohort comprised 550 to 700 healthy bone marrow donors. At the time of sampling, all cohort members were nominally healthy, though unrecorded immune exposures were likely present. The donor was CMV seronegative and belonged to the group of roughly 330 seronegative cohort members. Each donor provided a peripheral blood sample, and peripheral blood mononuclear cells were used for TCR beta sequencing. The Qiagen DNeasy Blood Extraction Kit was used to extract genomic DNA from the blood cell samples. To note about this clone: Its antigen remains unidentified. There are no base qualities to consult, and no much larger clone falls within one base.

Library creation used the immunoSEQ multiplex PCR assay. For the multiplex PCR, a mixture combining 60 forward primers for TCR Vbeta segments and 13 reverse primers for TCR Jbeta segments was used. The CDR3 region of rearranged TCR beta genes was amplified from genomic DNA with a multiplex PCR assay. The Illumina HiSeq System was used to sequence the amplified TCR beta libraries as 87-base-pair reads. From the authors' description of their analysis: A later analysis counted around 72 million unique TCR beta chains across the 500 to 850 repertoires, and some 11 million of these chains were shared by at least two donors. Raw reads were error-corrected and collapsed into unique sequences by a nearest-neighbor algorithm in which closely related sequences were merged to remove PCR and sequencing errors. To assign V, D and J gene segments, CDR3 sequences were aligned to IMGT reference sequences. For a sequence to be retained, at least a six-nucleotide match to both a V gene segment and a J gene segment was required. A rearrangement was called productive if the CDR3 had no stop codons and remained in frame with V and J, and every other rearrangement was called non-productive. CDR3 was defined according to IMGT convention as the region running from the second conserved V-encoded cysteine to the conserved J-encoded phenylalanine. The earlier analysis of some 540 of the donors excluded any sequence lacking an unambiguous match to a single V gene segment. An earlier analysis of 587 of the donors called V segments functional above 56.7% productive rearrangements and segregating when the between-donor standard deviation exceeded 5%. To diagnose cytomegalovirus status from the catalog of TCR beta chain sequences, a statistical classification framework was built. A later analysis assigned V and J genes by comparing TCR nucleotide sequences with IMGT/GENE-DB human TR gene sequences. A later analysis assigned CDR3 sequences and most-parsimonious VDJ recombination scenarios with the TCRdist pipeline. In a later analysis, each TCR beta chain was defined by its CDR3 amino acid sequence together with its V-gene family, and reads without a unique V-gene family were excluded. As a way to deal with suspected cross-contamination and a sequencing artifact, a later analysis dropped 592 nucleotide sequences that were highly shared and had low generation probability. A later analysis calculated a clonal expansion index for each public chain from normalized within-repertoire ranks of inferred template counts. In a later analysis, generation probabilities were computed using a VDJ recombination model fitted to out-of-frame rearrangements, and the results were checked against IGoR. A later analysis scored TCR-TCR, TCR-HLA and TCR-CMV co-occurrence with hypergeometric tests, applying a repertoire-size bias correction to TCR pairs. False discovery rates were estimated in a later analysis by permuting HLA or CMV assignments 20 times. In a later analysis, co-occurring TCRs were grouped using DBSCAN, and TCRdist sequence similarity was added for clustering within HLA-allele-positive subsets. Co-occurrence clustering excluded repertoires with fewer than 30,000 or more than 120,000 public chains, plus five with anomalous nucleotide sharing. TCRdb limited this immuneACCESS table to in-frame rearrangements with V and J called. A share of clones is missing; checked studies link under half to unresolved V genes, and the rest is unexplained. D and trimming come from the DNA, and the V and J calls and clone size come from that table. The sample records under 200,000 clones, around 85% of which are singletons. In total, the top ten clones hold more than 4% of the sample.

The rearrangement combines TRBV27 with TRBJ1-1; 8 bases in the middle match TRBD1. Material: PBMCs. The TCR comes from a man in his forties in good health and CMV-seronegative. The base sequence is TGTGCCAGCAGTTTTCGACAGGGGTGGTCTGAAGCTTTCTTT. Translated, it gives CASSFRQGWSEAFF.